This T cell receptor beta chain was observed in a study of cytomegalovirus exposure and HLA in healthy donors. As for the study in general: Inside one of the first data releases sat around 80 million unique TCRs taken from HLA-typed donors. General study findings and limits: A later analysis reportedly found fewer N-insertions in an Asian-associated ancestry cluster than the roughly 700-donor mean. In most subjects, TCR beta sequences reportedly gave accurate predictions of HLA-A and HLA-B alleles. In a later analysis, HLA-C alleles had the fewest associated TCRs, DRB1 alleles the most.

The CDR3 totals 15 residues. In germline, CDR1 is SGHTA, CDR2 FQGNSA. V lost 5 bases to trimming and J lost 3 bases; unmatched junction nucleotides: 8. A few counts support this clone. What it binds is not known. PCR employed 60 Vbeta and 13 Jbeta primers. Here immunoSEQ multiplex PCR was the method, and the copy in TCRdb shows in-frame clones only, minus some. The table shows approximately 150,000 clones, with around 68% occurring only once. The J gene is TRBJ2-7, the V gene TRBV7-2; TRBD1 matches 9 bases. Input material: PBMCs. This clonotype was obtained from a man aged 50-60 years in good health and CMV-seronegative. In DNA form, the CDR3 reads TGTGCCAGCAGCCCCCGGGACAGGGCCGGCTACGAGCAGTACTTC. Translating it yields CASSPRDRAGYEQYF.